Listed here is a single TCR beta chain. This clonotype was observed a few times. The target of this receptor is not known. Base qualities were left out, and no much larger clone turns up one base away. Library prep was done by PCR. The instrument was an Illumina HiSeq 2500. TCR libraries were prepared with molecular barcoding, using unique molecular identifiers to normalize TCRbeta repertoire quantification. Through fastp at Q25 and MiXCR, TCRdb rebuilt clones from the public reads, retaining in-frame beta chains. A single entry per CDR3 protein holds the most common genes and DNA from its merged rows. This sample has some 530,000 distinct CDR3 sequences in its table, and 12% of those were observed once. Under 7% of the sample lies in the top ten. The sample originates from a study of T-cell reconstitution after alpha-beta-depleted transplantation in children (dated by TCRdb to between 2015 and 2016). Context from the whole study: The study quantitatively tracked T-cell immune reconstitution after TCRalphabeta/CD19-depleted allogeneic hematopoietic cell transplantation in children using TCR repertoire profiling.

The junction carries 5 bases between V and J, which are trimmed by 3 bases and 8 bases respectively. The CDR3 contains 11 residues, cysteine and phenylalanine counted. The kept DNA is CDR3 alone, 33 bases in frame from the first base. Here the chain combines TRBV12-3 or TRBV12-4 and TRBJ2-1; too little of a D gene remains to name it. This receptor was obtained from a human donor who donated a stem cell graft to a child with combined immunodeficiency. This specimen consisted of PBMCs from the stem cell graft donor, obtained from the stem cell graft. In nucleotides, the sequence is TGTGCCAGCAGTTTCGTGGATGAGCAGTTCTTC. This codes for CASSFVDEQFF.